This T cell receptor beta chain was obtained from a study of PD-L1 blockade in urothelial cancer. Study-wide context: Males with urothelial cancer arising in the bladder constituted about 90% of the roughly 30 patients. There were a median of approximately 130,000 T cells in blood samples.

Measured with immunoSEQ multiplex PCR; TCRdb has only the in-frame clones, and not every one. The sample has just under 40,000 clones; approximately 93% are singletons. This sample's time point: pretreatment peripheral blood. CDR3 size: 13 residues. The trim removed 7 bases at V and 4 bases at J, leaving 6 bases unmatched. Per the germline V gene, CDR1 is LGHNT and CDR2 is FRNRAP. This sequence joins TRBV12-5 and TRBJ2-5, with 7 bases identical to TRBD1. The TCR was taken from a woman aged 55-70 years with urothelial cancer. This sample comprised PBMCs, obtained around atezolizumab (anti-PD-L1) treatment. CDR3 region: CASARTGRETQYF. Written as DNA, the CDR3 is TGTGCTAGTGCCCGGACAGGAAGAGAGACCCAGTACTTC.